These 25 T cell receptor beta chains were all obtained from the same sample, sequenced in a study of T cell responses to AZD1222 COVID-19 vaccine. Sequencing was performed with immunoSEQ multiplex PCR; in TCRdb, only in-frame clones are kept and a portion is missing. There are just under 95,000 clones in the sample; approximately 90% occur only once, and 22% lies in the top ten. The starting material was peripheral blood, obtained on day 0 of AZD1222 vaccination. Receptors originate from an adult in good health.

The gene calls are TRBV24-1 and TRBJ2-1, with 11 bases that match TRBD2. With V trimmed by 5 bases and J by 7 bases, 12 bases remained unmatched. Germline values: CDR1 KGHDR, CDR2 SFDVKD. The CDR3 has 17 amino acids. For the CDR3, the DNA is TGTGCCACCAGTGCCGCCCGGGGTAGCGGGGGGGCGAATGAGCAGTTCTTC. Its protein is CATSAARGSGGANEQFF.

V is TRBV7-6 and J is TRBJ2-1, with 8 bases matching TRBD1. Per the germline V gene, CDR1 is SGHVS and CDR2 is FNYEAQ. The trim removed 0 bases at V and 10 bases at J, leaving 11 bases unmatched. The CDR3 sequence is 16 residues long. The CDR3 DNA is TGTGCCAGCAGCTTAGCCCAGGGGGCGACTGGAAGAGAGCAGTTCTTC. It is translated as CASSLAQGATGREQFF.

This clone was seen a handful of times. This chain joins TRBV18 and TRBJ2-3; D is perhaps TRBD2 (5 bases). Germline V CDR1 and CDR2: KGHSH, LQKENI. This CDR3 is built from 12 residues. V was cut by 3 bases and J by 11 bases, with 12 bases left in between. The CDR3 DNA reads TGTGCCAGCTCACCGGAGGACGGAATGCAGTATTTT. Amino acid sequence: CASSPEDGMQYF.

The rearrangement links TRBV2 to TRBJ2-1; the D gene could be TRBD1 or TRBD2 (6 bases each). Germline V gene data show CDR1 as SNHLY and CDR2 as FYNNEI. CDR3 length: 18 residues. V lost 2 bases and J 0 bases, leaving 17 bases between the germline ends. CDR3 region: CASSEPVGGQSSYNEQFF. DNA for the CDR3: TGTGCCAGCAGTGAACCCGTGGGGGGCCAGAGCTCCTACAATGAGCAGTTCTTC.

The V and J genes are TRBV9 and TRBJ1-6, with D hard to call. The CDR3 contains 15 residues. Germline V gene lookup returns CDR1 SGDLS and CDR2 YYNGEE. Between the trimmed V and J ends, which lost 0 bases and 4 bases, there was a span of 8 bases. The CDR3 is CASSVGATYNSPLHF. The CDR3 DNA follows: TGTGCCAGCAGCGTAGGGGCAACGTATAATTCACCCCTCCACTTT.

The rearrangement joins TRBV7-2 to TRBJ1-1; TRBD1 aligns across 7 bases. Germline V lookup: CDR1 SGHTA, CDR2 FQGNSA. This CDR3 has 15 amino acids. Trimming removed 3 bases from V and 1 base from J; junction bases left unmatched: 5. The CDR3 region has the DNA TGTGCCAGCAGCTTTTCCGGGACAGAGAACACTGAAGCTTTCTTT. As protein: CASSFSGTENTEAFF. The complete variable domain, with remaining parts taken from reference TRBV7-2 and TRBJ1-1, reads GAGVSQSPSNKVTEKGKDVELRCDPISGHTALYWYRQSLGQGLEFLIYFQGNSAPDKSGLPSDRFSAERTGGSVSTLTIQRTQQEDSAVYLCASSFSGTENTEAFFGQGTRLTVV.

V usage is TRBV11-2 and J usage is TRBJ1-1; D is undetermined. V was trimmed by 6 bases and J by 2 bases, leaving 16 bases between them. The CDR3 contains 15 residues. Germline V lookup: CDR1 SGHAT, CDR2 FQNNGV. CDR3 bases: TGTGCCAGCAGTCCCGAGGTGGTCGGAAACACTGAAGCTTTCTTT. As protein: CASSPEVVGNTEAFF.

V and J are TRBV18 and TRBJ1-1; TRBD1 aligns across 9 bases. There are 14 residues in the CDR3. Trimming took 6 bases from V and 4 from J; bases not matched to a gene: 6. CDR1 and CDR2 from the germline V gene are KGHSH and LQKENI. CDR3: CASSPTGGGTEAFF. The CDR3 DNA sequence: TGTGCCAGCTCCCCTACAGGGGGCGGCACTGAAGCTTTCTTT.

This chain uses TRBV28 with TRBJ1-6, with TRBD1 identical over 8 bases. The V gene's germline CDR1 is MDHEN and CDR2 SYDVKM. Trimming took 2 bases from V and 8 from J; bases not matched to a gene: 8. This CDR3 is built from 16 residues. CDR3 sequence: CASSLPFRTGHSPLHF. For the CDR3, the DNA is TGTGCCAGCAGTTTACCTTTTAGGACAGGGCATTCACCCCTCCACTTT.

The chain employs TRBV19 and TRBJ1-2; maybe TRBD1 (5 bases). CDR3 length: 14 amino acids. V was cut by 6 bases and J by 4 bases, with 15 bases left in between. From germline, CDR1 is LNHDA and CDR2 SQIVND (reference sequence). The CDR3 DNA is TGTGCCAGTAGCAGAGACAGTGCCCTCTATGGCTACACCTTC. Protein product: CASSRDSALYGYTF. Drawing the rest from reference TRBV19 and TRBJ1-2, the complete variable domain is DGGITQSPKYLFRKEGQNVTLSCEQNLNHDAMYWYRQDPGQGLRLIYYSQIVNDFQKGDIAEGYSVSREKKESFPLTVTSAQKNPTAFYLCASSRDSALYGYTFGSGTRLTVV.

The chain is built from TRBV11-2 and TRBJ1-3; no clear D. Germline CDR1 and CDR2: SGHAT and FQNNGV. The CDR3 extends over 16 amino acids. Trimming pared 0 bases from V and 8 bases from J, leaving 17 bases between. The CDR3 sequence is CASSLDRMVRSDTIYF. CDR3 nucleotides: TGTGCCAGCAGCTTAGATCGCATGGTTAGGTCTGACACCATATATTTT.

The table lists this clone with a count of one. The rearrangement uses TRBV24-1 and TRBJ2-3; tentatively, D is TRBD1 (6 bases). Germline V gene lookup returns CDR1 KGHDR and CDR2 SFDVKD. This CDR3 has 16 amino acids. The V and J ends lost 3 bases and 6 bases respectively, with 18 bases between them. CDR3 bases: TGTGCCACCAGTGATAGACCTGCCAGGGGACGGGATACGCAGTATTTT. This codes for CATSDRPARGRDTQYF.

The chain combines TRBV20-1 with TRBJ1-1; unclear D gene. Trimming took off 6 bases at V and 11 bases at J, with 13 bases between the two ends. Germline-derived CDR1 and CDR2 are DFQATT and SNEGSKA (reference sequence). CDR3 length equals 10 residues. CDR3 residues: CSAARTVAFF. CDR3 DNA: TGCAGTGCGGCAAGGACGGTGGCTTTCTTT.

This sequence joins TRBV9 and TRBJ2-1, with 12 bases matching TRBD2. This CDR3 spans 17 amino acids. Germline assignment: CDR1 SGDLS and CDR2 YYNGEE. After removal of 0 bases from V and 3 bases from J, the junction contained 4 bases not matched to a gene. CDR3 nucleotides: TGTGCCAGCAGCGTAGGACTAGCGGGGGCTTTCTACAATGAGCAGTTCTTC. Its translation: CASSVGLAGAFYNEQFF.

The chain has TRBV6-5 and TRBJ1-1; possibly TRBD1 for D (6 bases). CDR3 length: 13 amino acids. Germline assignment: CDR1 MNHEY and CDR2 SVGAGI. Between the trimmed V and J ends, which lost 4 bases and 5 bases, there was a span of 11 bases. The CDR3 region has the DNA TGTGCCAGCAGTTGGAACAGGGATACTGAAGCTTTCTTT. Translation gives CASSWNRDTEAFF.

V and J are TRBV10-1 and TRBJ2-3, with unresolved D. Deletions cut 11 bases from V and 4 bases from J, with 10 bases between. There are 11 residues in the CDR3. Germline-derived CDR1 and CDR2 are WNHNN and SYGVQD (reference sequence). CDR3 protein: CAAPGPDTQYF. CDR3 nucleotides: TGCGCCGCCCCGGGCCCAGATACGCAGTATTTT.

The J gene is TRBJ2-1, the V gene TRBV19; no clear D. Germline CDR1 reads LNHDA; CDR2 reads SQIVND (reference sequence). Trimming stripped 6 bases from V and 4 bases from J, with 16 bases between. This CDR3 contains 15 residues. The CDR3 protein is CASSEVATQYNEQFF. In DNA form, the CDR3 reads TGTGCCAGTAGCGAAGTCGCAACACAATACAATGAGCAGTTCTTC.

The rearrangement links TRBV4-2 to TRBJ2-1; 10 positions agree with TRBD1. The junction had 18 bases not matched to a gene; V was cut back by 5 bases and J by 8 bases. The CDR3 runs to 18 residues. From germline, CDR1 is LGHNA and CDR2 YNFKEQ. This CDR3 is CASSFQAQGQGNVYEQFF. CDR3 nucleotide sequence: TGTGCCAGCAGCTTTCAGGCCCAGGGACAGGGGAATGTCTATGAGCAGTTCTTC.

V and J are TRBV9 and TRBJ1-1, with D possibly being TRBD1 (6 bases). Germline loops: CDR1 SGDLS, CDR2 YYNGEE. The CDR3 spans 13 residues. Trimming cost V 3 bases and J 7 bases, with 13 bases left between them. As DNA, the CDR3 is TGTGCCAGCAGCGACACCGGGGGGCGTGAAGCTTTCTTT. Residues: CASSDTGGREAFF.

CDR3 DNA sequence: TGTGCCAGCACCGGACAGGGGGCAAATCAGCCCCAGCATTTT. This gives the protein CASTGQGANQPQHF. This chain connects TRBV6-5 to TRBJ1-5; 11 bases are a match to TRBD1. This CDR3 spans 14 amino acids. Germline assignment: CDR1 MNHEY and CDR2 SVGAGI. J lost 4 bases, V lost 7 bases, and 3 bases had no gene match.

The chain combines TRBV6-5 with TRBJ2-3; D is unresolved. The germline gives CDR1 MNHEY, CDR2 SVGAGI. The V end lost 4 bases, the J end lost 5 bases, and 4 bases lay between the germline ends. CDR3 size: 11 residues. The CDR3 DNA reads TGTGCCAGCAGTTCCAAAGATACGCAGTATTTT. It is translated as CASSSKDTQYF.

Only a few counts were recorded for this clone. V gene TRBV19 combines with J gene TRBJ1-6; D unresolved. Deletions cut 4 bases from V and 10 bases from J, with 17 bases between. CDR3 length equals 15 residues. The germline gives CDR1 LNHDA, CDR2 SQIVND (reference sequence). CDR3 amino acids: CASSTRHGASSPLHF. Written as DNA, the CDR3 is TGTGCCAGTAGTACCAGGCACGGAGCAAGCTCACCCCTCCACTTT.

J is TRBJ2-6 and V is TRBV30; D gene ambiguous. Germline V lookup: CDR1 GTSNPN, CDR2 SVGIG (reference sequence). This CDR3 is 12 amino acids long. V was clipped by 4 bases and J by 2 bases, with 3 bases between them. The CDR3 DNA follows: TGTGCCTGGACAGCTGGGGCCAACGTCCTGACTTTC. This codes for CAWTAGANVLTF.

V gene TRBV2 combines with J gene TRBJ1-5; no definite D call. This CDR3 is 14 amino acids long. V lost 1 base and J lost 2, with 6 bases in between. Germline V gene lookup returns CDR1 SNHLY and CDR2 FYNNEI. The CDR3 protein is CASSEGRGNQPQHF. The CDR3 DNA reads as TGTGCCAGCAGTGAAGGACGGGGCAATCAGCCCCAGCATTTT.

The chain uses TRBV18 and TRBJ1-2, with D possibly matching TRBD1 (5 bases). The ends were cut back, 3 bases at V and 6 bases at J, with 11 bases in the middle. Germline CDR1 and CDR2: KGHSH and LQKENI. The CDR3 runs to 13 residues. The CDR3 protein is CASSPGRGNGYTF. CDR3 in DNA: TGTGCCAGCTCACCGGGAAGGGGCAATGGCTACACCTTC.